Following are 22 T cell receptor beta chains from one sample sequenced in a study of technical replicates of blood from a few donors. Repertoires were generated with immunoSEQ multiplex PCR, while TCRdb's copy carries only in-frame clones and drops some. The table includes tens of thousands of clones, roughly nine tenths detected once. Specimen: PBMCs. These receptors were collected from a human donor in good health. Some clones in this sample may be carry-over from other donors' samples.

The chain is built from TRBV5-1 and TRBJ1-1; D not resolved. Germline V lookup: CDR1 SGHRS, CDR2 YFSETQ. The CDR3 length is 13 residues. Trimming cost V 0 bases and J 1 base, with 4 bases left between them. This CDR3 reads CASSLAPNTEAFF. In nucleotides, the CDR3 is TGCGCCAGCAGCTTGGCTCCGAACACTGAAGCTTTCTTT.

This chain joins TRBV6-1 and TRBJ2-3; D is ambiguous. CDR3 length: 13 residues. In germline, CDR1 is MNHNS, CDR2 SASEGT. V was trimmed by 1 base and J by 2 bases, leaving 4 bases between them. The CDR3 reads CASSEDYTDTQYF. The CDR3 nucleotides are TGTGCCAGCAGTGAAGACTACACAGATACGCAGTATTTT.

This chain links TRBV7-3 with TRBJ2-1; TRBD1 agrees at 10 bases. After removal of 5 bases from V and 7 bases from J, the junction contained 8 bases not matched to a gene. Germline lookup yields CDR1 SGHTA and CDR2 FQGTGA. CDR3 length: 15 residues. DNA for the CDR3: TGTGCCAGCAGCACCCCGGGACAGGGGATGAATGAGCAGTTCTTC. It encodes CASSTPGQGMNEQFF. The variable domain in full, with the rest retrieved from reference TRBV7-3 and TRBJ2-1, is GAGVSQTPSNKVTEKGKYVELRCDPISGHTALYWYRQSLGQGPEFLIYFQGTGAADDSGLPNDRFFAVRPEGSVSTLKIQRTERGDSAVYLCASSTPGQGMNEQFFGPGTRLTVL.

V is TRBV6-5 and J is TRBJ1-1, with TRBD1 matching over 8 bases. Germline trimming cut 2 bases from V and 6 bases from J; bases unmatched to any gene: 5. The CDR3 runs to 14 residues. Germline V CDR1 and CDR2: MNHEY, SVGAGI. DNA for the CDR3: TGTGCCAGCAGTTACACCTCAGGGGGCCCTGAAGCTTTCTTT. Its translation is CASSYTSGGPEAFF.

The V call is TRBV5-4, the J call TRBJ2-2; D ambiguous. The length of the CDR3 is 15 residues. V dropped 0 bases and J dropped 6 bases, with 12 bases sitting between them. In germline, CDR1 is SGHNT, CDR2 YYREEE (reference sequence). The CDR3 protein is CASSLDSVVPGELFF. The CDR3 DNA reads TGTGCCAGCAGCTTGGATAGTGTGGTCCCCGGGGAGCTGTTTTTT.

The chain carries TRBV5-4 and TRBJ2-5; 9 bases align to TRBD1. V lost 3 bases, J lost 7 bases, and 10 bases stayed unmatched. The CDR3 contains 15 residues. Germline lookup yields CDR1 SGHNT and CDR2 YYREEE (reference sequence). The DNA for the CDR3 is TGTGCCAGCAGCTCTCAAACACAGGGGGCCGGGACCCAGTACTTC. This translates into CASSSQTQGAGTQYF.

This chain uses TRBV29-1 with TRBJ2-7; 8 bases are shared with TRBD1. The CDR3 has 12 amino acids. V lost 2 bases to trimming and J lost 5 bases; unmatched junction nucleotides: 2. The germline CDR1 and CDR2 sequences are SQVTM and ANQGSEA. The CDR3 sequence is CSVERTGNEQYF. As DNA, the CDR3 is TGCAGCGTTGAAAGGACAGGGAACGAGCAGTACTTC.

The rearrangement uses TRBV5-5 and TRBJ1-2; 8 bases are a match to TRBD1. This CDR3 spans 15 amino acids. CDR1 SGHKS and CDR2 YYEKEE come from the germline V gene (reference sequence). V lost 0 bases to trimming and J lost 7 bases; unmatched junction nucleotides: 8. Written as DNA, the CDR3 is TGTGCCAGCAGCTTGGCCTCAGGGGGCGCGGCTGGCTACACCTTC. The encoded protein is CASSLASGGAAGYTF. Together with reference TRBV5-5 and TRBJ1-2, the CDR3 gives the full variable domain: DAGVTQSPTHLIKTRGQQVTLRCSPISGHKSVSWYQQVLGQGPQFIFQYYEKEERGRGNFPDRFSARQFPNYSSELNVNALLLGDSALYLCASSLASGGAAGYTFGSGTRLTVV.

V usage is TRBV30 and J usage is TRBJ2-2; the D gene is possibly TRBD2 (6 bases). The CDR3 is 15 amino acids. Trimming cost V 0 bases and J 8 bases, with 16 bases left between them. Germline V gene lookup returns CDR1 GTSNPN and CDR2 SVGIG (reference sequence). The CDR3 loop reads CAWSVSSPRGGELFF. In DNA, the CDR3 is TGTGCCTGGAGTGTATCGTCGCCCCGGGGGGGGGAGCTGTTTTTT.

This clone showed up just once. The rearrangement joins TRBV27 to TRBJ1-2; 8 positions match TRBD1. This CDR3 spans 13 amino acids. Germline lookup yields CDR1 MNHEY and CDR2 SMNVEV (reference sequence). V dropped 6 bases and J dropped 5; count of bases not matched to a gene: 5. CDR3 sequence reads: CASSLTGVYGYTF. The CDR3 bases are TGTGCCAGCAGCCTGACAGGGGTTTATGGCTACACCTTC.

V is TRBV30 and J is TRBJ1-1, with 7 bases lining up with TRBD1. The germline V gene encodes CDR1 GTSNPN and CDR2 SVGIG (reference sequence). The V and J ends lost 4 bases and 8 bases, in that order; junction bases with no gene match: 4. The CDR3 totals 11 residues. CDR3 in amino acids: CAWIGQVEAFF. The CDR3 DNA sequence: TGTGCCTGGATCGGACAGGTAGAAGCTTTCTTT.

This chain uses TRBV7-2 with TRBJ2-5; possibly TRBD2 for D (5 bases). V shed 5 bases and J shed 0 bases, with 10 bases lying between them. Germline loops: CDR1 SGHTA, CDR2 FQGNSA. The CDR3 sequence is 14 residues long. CDR3 residues: CASSRTRDQETQYF. The CDR3 DNA follows: TGTGCCAGCAGCCGTACGAGGGACCAAGAGACCCAGTACTTC.

The chain combines TRBV11-2 with TRBJ2-7, with D possibly TRBD2 on 5 matching bases. This CDR3 region has 15 residues. CDR1 is SGHAT and CDR2 is FQNNGV in the germline V gene. Trimming removed 0 bases at V and 1 base at J, with 10 bases between. The CDR3 DNA is TGTGCCAGCAGCTTAGAATGGACTCCTTCCTACGAGCAGTACTTC. Amino acid sequence: CASSLEWTPSYEQYF.

The chain recombines TRBV2 with TRBJ2-7; D gene unclear. The CDR3 runs to 14 residues. V lost 4 bases and J lost 0, with 10 bases in between. Looked up from germline, CDR1 is SNHLY and CDR2 is FYNNEI. The CDR3: CASSVSLLSYEQYF. CDR3 bases: TGTGCCAGCAGTGTTAGTCTCCTCTCCTACGAGCAGTACTTC.

The sample holds a few counts of this clone. The DNA for the CDR3 is TGTGCCAGCAGTGGTGGGACAGGCGGCCAGCATTTT. This translates into CASSGGTGGQHF. The J gene is TRBJ1-5, the V gene TRBV6-1, with 8 bases that match TRBD1. Germline V gene data show CDR1 as MNHNS and CDR2 as SASEGT. The CDR3 covers 12 residues. V lost 4 bases and J lost 12; bases outside the gene matches: 5.

The chain recombines TRBV19 with TRBJ2-7; 7 bases fit TRBD1. The CDR3 extends over 15 amino acids. CDR1 and CDR2 (germline): LNHDA, SQIVND (reference sequence). After removal of 5 bases from V and 1 base from J, the junction contained 8 bases not matched to a gene. The CDR3, as DNA: TGTGCCAGTAGTCAAAACAGGGGAATATCCTACGAGCAGTACTTC. Protein: CASSQNRGISYEQYF.

J is TRBJ1-1 and V is TRBV15; a weak D match, TRBD1 (6 bases). With 1 base removed from V and 4 bases from J, the gap between germline ends came to 10 bases. CDR3 size: 14 residues. CDR1 LNHNV and CDR2 YYDKDF come from the germline V gene (reference sequence). CDR3 in amino acids: CATSRARGGTEAFF. CDR3 DNA sequence: TGTGCCACCAGCAGAGCCAGGGGTGGCACTGAAGCTTTCTTT.

The J gene is TRBJ1-6, the V gene TRBV4-2; D uncertain. The CDR3 loop spans 15 amino acids. Trimming pared 0 bases from V and 12 bases from J, leaving 15 bases between. Germline V gene sequence: CDR1 LGHNA, CDR2 YNFKEQ. The CDR3 here is CASSQDAGSYLPLHF. The CDR3 nucleotides read TGTGCCAGCAGCCAAGATGCGGGCAGCTATCTACCCCTCCACTTT.

The CDR3 spells CASSPVRVVDTQYF. Written as DNA, the CDR3 is TGTGCCAGCAGCCCCGTCCGGGTTGTAGATACGCAGTATTTT. This chain connects TRBV7-2 to TRBJ2-3; D gene uncertain. Germline V CDR1 and CDR2: SGHTA, FQGNSA. The CDR3 has 14 amino acids. Deletions cut 5 bases from V and 5 bases from J, with 14 bases between.

The chain has TRBV10-3 and TRBJ2-7, with TRBD2 matching 11 bases. V trimming: 7 bases; J trimming: 5 bases; junction bases outside the gene matches: 7. The CDR3 is 14 amino acids. Germline loops: CDR1 ENHRY, CDR2 SYGVKD. This CDR3 is CAITAGLAANEQYF. Here the CDR3 DNA reads TGTGCCATCACGGCGGGACTAGCGGCCAACGAGCAGTACTTC.

The CDR3 region is CSAPADTQYF. The CDR3 DNA follows: TGCAGTGCTCCCGCAGATACGCAGTATTTT. The chain uses TRBV20-1 and TRBJ2-3; D unresolved. Trimming removed 5 bases from V and 4 bases from J, with 4 bases in between. The CDR3 length is 10 residues. Germline V gene lookup returns CDR1 DFQATT and CDR2 SNEGSKA (reference sequence).

The chain has TRBV16 and TRBJ1-5; 11 bases agree with TRBD1. The CDR3 consists of 15 residues. Germline assignment: CDR1 KGHSY and CDR2 FQNENV. Losses at the gene ends were 1 base for V and 6 bases for J; bases not matched to a gene: 2. For the CDR3, the DNA is TGTGCCAGCAGCCAATTCGGGACAGGGGGTCAGCCCCAGCATTTT. This codes for CASSQFGTGGQPQHF. The whole variable domain, filled in from reference TRBV16 and TRBJ1-5, reads GEEVAQTPKHLVRGEGQKAKLYCAPIKGHSYVFWYQQVLKNEFKFLISFQNENVFDETGMPKERFSAKCLPNSPCSLEIQATKLEDSAVYFCASSQFGTGGQPQHFGDGTRLSIL.